Below, 23 T cell receptor beta chains from the same sample are listed, as sequenced in a study of blood T cell repertoires in COVID-19 (TCRdb year 2020). The library relied on the immunoSEQ multiplex PCR assay. What TCRdb holds here is the immuneACCESS table cut down to in-frame rearrangements. Part of the clones is not present; checked against another copy, under half of the missing clones reflect an unresolved V gene, and the others are unexplained. This sample has hundreds of thousands of clones in its table, and approximately 82% of those were observed once. The ten most abundant clones make up approximately 5% of the sample. Sequenced input: PBMCs or T cells enriched from blood (not recorded which). These receptors were taken from a middle-aged man who had been exposed to COVID-19.

This clone has a single count. The chain employs TRBV6-6 and TRBJ1-3; unclear D gene. The CDR3 has 12 residues. Germline V gives CDR1 MNHNY, CDR2 SVGAGI (reference sequence). The germline V and J ends were trimmed by 2 bases and 11 bases, with 10 bases remaining between them. This CDR3 is CASSYDIYSIYF. CDR3 in DNA: TGTGCCAGCAGTTACGACATTTACTCCATATATTTT.

This CDR3 reads CASGQDTDTQYF. The CDR3 DNA reads TGTGCCTCGGGACAGGACACAGATACGCAGTATTTT. The chain links TRBV7-9 to TRBJ2-3; 8 bases match TRBD1. Trimming at V came to 11 bases and at J to 2 bases, leaving 3 bases not matched to a gene. Germline V gene lookup returns CDR1 SEHNR and CDR2 FQNEAQ (reference sequence). This CDR3 is built from 12 residues.

This clone was counted a single time. The chain joins TRBV9 to TRBJ2-7; 11 nucleotides agree with TRBD1. This CDR3 comprises 15 residues. V lost 0 bases to trimming and J lost 4 bases; unmatched junction nucleotides: 3. Germline CDR1 reads SGDLS; CDR2 reads YYNGEE. The CDR3 DNA reads TGTGCCAGCAGCGTAGGGGACAGGGGGTGGTACGAGCAGTACTTC. Its translation: CASSVGDRGWYEQYF.

V gene TRBV6-5 combines with J gene TRBJ2-7, with 7 bases that match TRBD2. Germline V gives CDR1 MNHEY, CDR2 SVGAGI. CDR3 length: 13 residues. The V segment lost 6 bases and the J segment 4 bases; nucleotides outside the gene matches: 6. The CDR3: CASRVASGYEQYF. CDR3 in DNA: TGTGCCAGCAGGGTAGCTAGCGGTTACGAGCAGTACTTC.

The chain has TRBV5-6 and TRBJ2-3; TRBD2 matches 7 bases. The V segment lost 4 bases and the J segment 6 bases; nucleotides outside the gene matches: 11. Germline V gene sequence: CDR1 SGHDT, CDR2 YYEEEE. The CDR3 is made up of 15 amino acids. The CDR3 DNA is TGTGCCAGCAGCCAGGGACTACTCAGTTTCGATACGCAGTATTTT. It specifies CASSQGLLSFDTQYF. Using reference TRBV5-6 and TRBJ2-3 for the parts outside the CDR3, the full variable domain is DAGVTQSPTHLIKTRGQQVTLRCSPKSGHDTVSWYQQALGQGPQFIFQYYEEEERQRGNFPDRFSGHQFPNYSSELNVNALLLGDSALYLCASSQGLLSFDTQYFGPGTRLTVL.

The chain has TRBV5-1 and TRBJ2-2; TRBD1 aligns across 9 bases. CDR3 length: 16 residues. Germline CDR1 reads SGHRS; CDR2 reads YFSETQ. V shed 3 bases and J 5 bases; nucleotides not matched to a gene: 8. Here the CDR3 reads CASSSNRGRWTGELFF. The DNA for the CDR3 is TGCGCCAGCAGCTCCAACAGGGGGCGTTGGACCGGGGAGCTGTTTTTT.

As to this clone: Other nucleotide sequences in the sample specify the same CDR3. The chain joins TRBV5-1 to TRBJ1-2; D not resolved. Germline values: CDR1 SGHRS, CDR2 YFSETQ. The CDR3 covers 11 residues. Trimming stripped 2 bases from V and 6 bases from J, with 5 bases between. Here the CDR3 reads CASSFGDGYTF. Written as DNA, the CDR3 is TGCGCCAGCAGCTTCGGTGATGGCTACACCTTC.

The gene calls are TRBV7-9 and TRBJ2-5; no clear D. The CDR3 is made up of 13 amino acids. The V gene's germline CDR1 is SEHNR and CDR2 FQNEAQ (reference sequence). Trimming shortened V by 3 bases and J by 0 bases, and 5 bases separated the two germline ends. DNA of the CDR3: TGTGCCAGCAGCTTTACAGACCAAGAGACCCAGTACTTC. Its protein product is CASSFTDQETQYF.

The V and J genes are TRBV14 and TRBJ1-5; 7 positions match TRBD1. Germline CDR1 reads SGHDN; CDR2 reads FVKESK. CDR3 length equals 16 residues. The J segment lost 4 bases and the V segment lost 9 bases, leaving 15 bases of the junction unmatched. CDR3: CARELCRGPGNQPQHF. The CDR3 DNA sequence: TGTGCCAGAGAATTGTGTAGGGGGCCAGGGAATCAGCCCCAGCATTTT.

This chain uses TRBV28 with TRBJ1-1, with a possible D match to TRBD1 (6 bases). Per germline, CDR1 MDHEN and CDR2 SYDVKM. The CDR3 has 18 residues. The ends were cut back, 6 bases at V and 6 bases at J, with 29 bases in the middle. The CDR3 DNA sequence: TGTGCCAGCAGCTATCCCCAGTACACAGGACAGATCTTTTCTGAAGCTTTCTTT. Protein: CASSYPQYTGQIFSEAFF. The full variable domain, its missing parts supplied by reference TRBV28 and TRBJ1-1, is DVKVTQSSRYLVKRTGEKVFLECVQDMDHENMFWYRQDPGLGLRLIYFSYDVKMKEKGDIPEGYSVSREKKERFSLILESASTNQTSMYLCASSYPQYTGQIFSEAFFGQGTRLTVV.

In this sample, this clone turned up a few times. The chain has TRBV18 and TRBJ2-2; 8 nucleotides agree with TRBD2. Unmatched junction bases numbered 6, after V lost 3 bases and J lost 3 bases. From germline, CDR1 is KGHSH and CDR2 LQKENI. The CDR3 is made up of 16 amino acids. The CDR3 loop reads CASSPRTSRDTGELFF. The DNA of the CDR3 is TGTGCCAGCTCACCCCGGACTAGCCGAGACACCGGGGAGCTGTTTTTT.

The chain has TRBV6-1 and TRBJ2-3; weak D call: TRBD2 (5 bases). The CDR3 length is 14 residues. V was cut by 4 bases and J by 1 base, with 9 bases left in between. Germline loops: CDR1 MNHNS, CDR2 SASEGT. CDR3 nucleotides: TGTGCCAGCAGTGCAGCGGCACGCACAGATACGCAGTATTTT. Translation gives CASSAAARTDTQYF.

This clone was counted once. The DNA for the CDR3 is TGTGCCAGCACCCCAGGACAGGGTTTTACTGAAGCTTTCTTT. This encodes CASTPGQGFTEAFF. The rearrangement uses TRBV13 and TRBJ1-1, with 8 bases aligning to TRBD1. The CDR3 spans 14 residues. With 7 bases clipped from V and 5 bases from J, the junction kept 9 bases outside the gene matches. CDR1 and CDR2 from the germline V gene are PRHDT and FYEKMQ (reference sequence).

The J gene is TRBJ1-2, the V gene TRBV27; a possible D gene is TRBD1 (6 bases). The V and J ends lost 7 bases and 6 bases respectively, with 21 bases between them. CDR3 length: 15 residues. CDR1 is MNHEY, CDR2 SMNVEV, per germline (reference sequence). CDR3 DNA: TGTGCCAGCACTCTCTACAGGGCCCATGAGGATGGCTACACCTTC. It codes for CASTLYRAHEDGYTF.

The J gene is TRBJ1-3, the V gene TRBV29-1; maybe TRBD1 (5 bases). The CDR3 sequence is 12 residues long. V was clipped by 6 bases and J by 7 bases, with 13 bases between them. CDR1 and CDR2 from the germline V gene are SQVTM and ANQGSEA. The CDR3, as DNA: TGCAGCGTCAGGGTAATTGGCAACACCATATATTTT. Protein: CSVRVIGNTIYF.

V and J are TRBV30 and TRBJ1-4; D perhaps matches TRBD1 (6 bases). Per germline, CDR1 GTSNPN and CDR2 SVGIG (reference sequence). The V and J ends lost 2 bases and 10 bases respectively, with 14 bases between them. CDR3 length: 13 residues. CDR3 DNA: TGTGCCTGGAGTAGCAGGGGAATGGGAAAACTGTTTTTT. This translates into CAWSSRGMGKLFF.

The genes are TRBV5-1 and TRBJ2-7; the D gene is possibly TRBD1 (5 bases). V dropped 0 bases and J dropped 0 bases, with 10 bases sitting between them. The germline CDR1 and CDR2 sequences are SGHRS and YFSETQ. The CDR3 loop spans 15 amino acids. CDR3 DNA: TGCGCCAGCAGCTTGGAGGGGCTTAGCTCCTACGAGCAGTACTTC. Amino acid sequence: CASSLEGLSSYEQYF.

This clone was observed once. J is TRBJ1-1 and V is TRBV5-6; 12 bases map to TRBD1. This CDR3 contains 16 residues. J lost 4 bases, V lost 2 bases, and 6 bases had no gene match. Per germline, CDR1 SGHDT and CDR2 YYEEEE. CDR3 nucleotides: TGTGCCAGCAGCTTTACCCCGGGACAGGGGGCCACTGAAGCTTTCTTT. It codes for CASSFTPGQGATEAFF. Full variable domain (rest looked up from reference TRBV5-6 and TRBJ1-1): DAGVTQSPTHLIKTRGQQVTLRCSPKSGHDTVSWYQQALGQGPQFIFQYYEEEERQRGNFPDRFSGHQFPNYSSELNVNALLLGDSALYLCASSFTPGQGATEAFFGQGTRLTVV.

This clone was seen more than once but under ten times. The V and J genes are TRBV6-5 and TRBJ1-2; the match to TRBD1 covers 10 bases. The germline V gene has CDR1 MNHEY and CDR2 SVGAGI. The CDR3 spans 14 residues. V gave up 6 bases and J gave up 5 bases; unmatched junction bases: 6. This chain's CDR3 is CASSPGQGVYGYTF. CDR3 sequence (DNA): TGTGCCAGCAGCCCCGGACAGGGGGTGTATGGCTACACCTTC.

The V gene is TRBV7-2, the J gene TRBJ1-5, with 7 bases matching TRBD1. This CDR3 region has 15 residues. Germline lookup yields CDR1 SGHTA and CDR2 FQGNSA. With V trimmed by 4 bases and J by 1 base, 4 bases remained unmatched. CDR3 bases: TGTGCCAGCAGCTGGGACAGACTAAGCAATCAGCCCCAGCATTTT. This sequence encodes CASSWDRLSNQPQHF.

Only a few counts were recorded for this clone. The chain has TRBV25-1 and TRBJ1-2; perhaps TRBD1 as D (6 bases). Trimming left V 4 bases short and J 8 bases short, with 20 bases between. The CDR3 is made up of 15 amino acids. CDR1 is MGHDK and CDR2 is SYGVNS in the germline V gene. The CDR3 coding sequence is TGTGCCAGCAGTGTACAATCCAGGGGTTCGGGAGGCTACACCTTC. Amino acids: CASSVQSRGSGGYTF.

The V call is TRBV24-1, the J call TRBJ2-5; 8 nucleotides line up with TRBD2. The V segment lost 3 bases and the J segment 5 bases; nucleotides outside the gene matches: 7. This CDR3 is 15 amino acids long. CDR1 and CDR2 from the germline V gene are KGHDR and SFDVKD. CDR3 region: CATSDGGLVGETQYF. CDR3 bases: TGTGCCACCAGTGATGGGGGACTAGTAGGGGAGACCCAGTACTTC.

The chain has TRBV20-1 and TRBJ1-1; D is ambiguous. Germline loops: CDR1 DFQATT, CDR2 SNEGSKA (reference sequence). V was clipped by 8 bases and J by 1 base, with 8 bases between them. CDR3 length equals 11 residues. In nucleotides, the CDR3 is TGCAGTCCCCCAGGGAACACTGAAGCTTTCTTT. It translates to CSPPGNTEAFF.